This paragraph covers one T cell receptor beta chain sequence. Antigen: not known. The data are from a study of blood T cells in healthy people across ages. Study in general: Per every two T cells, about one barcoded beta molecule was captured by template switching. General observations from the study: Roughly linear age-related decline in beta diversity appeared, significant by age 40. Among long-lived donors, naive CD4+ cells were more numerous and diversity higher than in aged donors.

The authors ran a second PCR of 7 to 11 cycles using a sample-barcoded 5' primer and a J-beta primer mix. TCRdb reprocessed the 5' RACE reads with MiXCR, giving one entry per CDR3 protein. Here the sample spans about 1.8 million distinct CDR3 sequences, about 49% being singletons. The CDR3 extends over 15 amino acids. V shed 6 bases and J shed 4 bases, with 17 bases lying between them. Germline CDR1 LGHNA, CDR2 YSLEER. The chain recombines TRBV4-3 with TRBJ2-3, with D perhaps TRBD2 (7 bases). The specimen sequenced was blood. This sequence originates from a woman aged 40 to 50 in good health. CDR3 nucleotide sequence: TGCGCCAGCAGTGGGTATCGGCGGGGGCCAGATACGCAGTATTTT. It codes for CASSGYRRGPDTQYF.